This note documents a single T cell receptor beta chain sequence. This clonotype was recorded at least ten times. Its antigen has not been determined. No base qualities exist here, and no much larger clone lies one base off it. This entry comes from a study of T cells in Graves' hyperthyroidism and ophthalmopathy (dated by TCRdb to between 2019 and 2020). Context from the whole study: Peripheral blood was sampled at the time of initial diagnosis, prior to any treatment. To identify distinguishing TCR V-J signatures, a discovery cohort of around 100 patients was used, comprising 43 with Graves' ophthalmopathy and roughly 60 with stable Graves' hyperthyroidism. Prospective prediction of ophthalmopathy was tested in an independent validation cohort of approximately 19 hyperthyroidism patients and 17 patients who later progressed to ophthalmopathy. The 75 to 100 discovery patients were randomly divided into training and test sets at a 7:3 ratio. Thyroid tissue and blood T-cell repertoires from roughly 6 Graves' hyperthyroidism patients were also compared in the study. After blood sampling, hyperthyroidism patients were treated with methimazole at a starting dose of 30 mg daily, and ophthalmopathy patients were treated with high-dose intravenous methylprednisolone. According to the paper, TCR Vbeta CDR3 sequencing was carried out on some 140 peripheral blood samples, which came from approximately 43 ophthalmopathy, 75 or so hyperthyroidism and approximately 17 progressor patients.

Study-wide findings and limitations: No statistical method was used to fix the sample size in advance, and group allocation was not hidden from the investigators. In validation, the model predicted progression to ophthalmopathy a median of roughly 6.2 months before onset, with 70% to 71% sensitivity and about 72% specificity. Most expanded thyroid clonotypes (frequency above 0.001) were also detected in blood, suggesting blood repertoires may reflect thyroid immune responses. A model built on a 13 V-J signature distinguished ophthalmopathy from stable hyperthyroidism, reaching about 88% sensitivity and about 81% specificity in cross-validation and 80%/75% in testing.

For CDR1 and CDR2, the germline V gene (reference sequence) lists SEHNR and FQNEAQ. CDR3 length: 13 amino acids, cysteine to phenylalanine. The read is trimmed to its CDR3 DNA, 39 bases read in frame from base 1. V drops 6 bases and J drops 7 bases, leaving 16 bases in between. Amplification of TCR beta CDR3 regions was carried out from RNA transcripts. The first round of RT-PCR for the TCR CDR3 was performed with the HTBI primer set and the Qiagen OneStep RT-PCR kit. The libraries were constructed in a second round of multiplex PCR and then size-selected and purified. The libraries were sequenced on an Illumina HiSeq2000 using paired-end 100 bp reads. In the original analysis: SOAPnuke was used to process the raw data, removing reads that contained adapters or uncalled bases, had a mean Phred below 15, or lacked an exact match to the constant primer or identifier. COPE v1.2.5 was used to merge high-quality paired reads, and clonotypes were defined as unique nucleotide sequences. Clonotypes were aligned to IMGT TRBV, TRBD and TRBJ reference segments using MiTCR v1.1. Only V-J combinations with frequency above 0.0001, covering 99% to 99.2% of repertoires, were analysed. The TCS score was defined as the ratio of F50 (clonal expansion) to E x V (chaos), calculated using BLOSUM62-based TCRdist between CDR3 peptides within each V-J. Welch's t-statistics and random forest reduced around 510 V-J features to around 14, which were used in a naive Bayes classifier (R e1071). TCRdb redid the processing of the public reads, applying fastp at Q25 and MiXCR, and retained in-frame beta chains. One record per CDR3 amino acid sequence lists the most common genes and DNA. The V and J calls were determined by TCRdb, not by the authors. This sample lists a few hundred thousand distinct CDR3 sequences; around 16% were detected once. The ten largest clones take up approximately 32% of the sample.

Moderately to severely active disease, a Clinical Activity Score of at least 3, a NOSPECS grade of at least 4, and a duration under 3 months were present in ophthalmopathy patients. The study excluded patients with uncontrolled infections, other autoimmune diseases, pregnancy or lactation. Clinical symptoms, serum thyroxine and TRAb, thyroid ultrasound, and orbital computed tomography formed the basis for the diagnoses. PBMCs were separated from 10 ml of fresh peripheral blood using Ficoll-Paque density gradient centrifugation. Total RNA was extracted using Trizol reagent, and RNA quality was assessed on an Agilent 2100 Bioanalyzer.

The receptor's source is a woman aged 25 to 39 with Graves' ophthalmopathy. The sequence links TRBV7-9 to TRBJ2-7; a tentative D call is TRBD2 (6 bases match). Material for sequencing was blood. The CDR3 reads as follows: CASSPPSGREQYF. The nucleotide sequence is TGTGCCAGCAGTCCTCCCTCGGGGAGGGAGCAGTACTTC.